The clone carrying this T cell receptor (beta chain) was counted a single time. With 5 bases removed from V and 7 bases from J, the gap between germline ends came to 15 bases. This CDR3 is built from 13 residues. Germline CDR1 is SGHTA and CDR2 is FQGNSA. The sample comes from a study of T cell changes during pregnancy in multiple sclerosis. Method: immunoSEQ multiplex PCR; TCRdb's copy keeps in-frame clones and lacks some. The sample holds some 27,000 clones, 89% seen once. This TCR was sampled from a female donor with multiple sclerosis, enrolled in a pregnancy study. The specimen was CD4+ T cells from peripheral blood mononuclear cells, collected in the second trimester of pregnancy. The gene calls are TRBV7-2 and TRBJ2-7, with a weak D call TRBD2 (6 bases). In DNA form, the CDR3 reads TGTGCCAGCAGCGGGGTGGGGGGTTGGGAGCAGTACTTC. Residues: CASSGVGGWEQYF.